A single TCR beta chain is shown here with its context. This CDR3 has 15 residues. V lost 0 bases to trimming and J lost 10 bases, with 19 bases between them. Germline CDR1 and CDR2: SGHRS and YFSETQ. The sample originates from a study of blood T cell repertoires in COVID-19. On the study more broadly: PBMCs, B-cell-depleted T cells, or T cells were the source of the cDNA or gDNA that made up the material.

Original handling: Nucleated cell counts were estimated from reference gene primer amplification. The data were produced by immunoSEQ multiplex PCR, yet TCRdb's version contains in-frame clones alone and is incomplete. The V and J calls and clone size come from that table; D and trimming were worked out from the DNA. The data show about 220,000 clones, approximately 80% seen once. Sequencing was done on a sample of peripheral blood. This TCR came from a man aged 30 to 45 with active or convalescent COVID-19. The gene calls are TRBV5-1 and TRBJ1-2; D is undetermined. The CDR3 DNA follows: TGCGCCAGCAGCTTGGCCGCGGGTAGGAATAATGACTACACCTTC. The encoded protein is CASSLAAGRNNDYTF.